The following is a TCR beta chain sequence with its context. No antigen is known for it. Base qualities are not recorded, but no much larger clone differs from it by a single base. The data belong to a study of shared clonotypes between healthy human individuals (dated by TCRdb to about 2020). Study-wide context: Three men and two women, aged 18 to 49 years, made up the cohort. For each donor, three plates each were used for CD4 naive and CD4 memory, two plates were used for CD8 naive, and one plate was used for CD8 memory. Blood TCR repertoires of several healthy adults were deeply sequenced to estimate repertoire size and the extent of clonotype sharing between individuals. Different laboratories and diverse techniques were used to prepare libraries and sequence TCR repertoires, to increase sequencing depth and limit assay-specific biases. Between about 0.85 and 9.5 billion PBMCs per donor were obtained by leukapheresis. Overall results and qualifications from the work: Based on pairwise subsampling, the degree of clonotype sharing among donors was expected to be affected by sequencing depth. Sampling was restricted to blood, and TCR repertoires in tissue are likely to differ from TCR repertoires in blood. Naive subsets generally had larger estimated clonotype richness than memory subsets did. The genetic and exposure-history diversity represented was limited by the small number of donors. Rarefaction of sorted-subset datasets indicated incomplete sequencing despite the large sequencing depth. Compared with non-shared clonotypes, the clonotypes found in all four sorted-subset donors had higher generation probabilities. Approximately 5% of naive CD4, 3% to 3.5% of naive CD8, roughly 2.4% of memory CD4, and 0.4% of memory CD8 clonotypes were shared across a few donors.

Healthy HIV-negative adults with no recently reported acute infections or vaccinations were included as donors. Only Caucasian adults living in Nashville, Tennessee, USA were represented among the donors. CD4+ T cells were enriched by magnetic negative selection; naive cells were then positively selected on CD45RA, and the negative fraction formed the memory subset. Blood was collected by leukapheresis, and PBMCs were isolated by Ficoll-Histopaque density gradient centrifugation and then cryopreserved in liquid nitrogen vapor phase. Analytical flow cytometry was used to check the purity and quantity of every magnetically sorted T cell population. Genomic DNA was isolated from every sorted fraction and measured by UV absorbance on a Nanodrop 2000c. Using the deep immunoSEQ assay, TCR CDR3 regions were amplified from genomic DNA by multiplex PCR. Extracted genomic DNA from each cell subset was distributed evenly across all wells of several immunoSEQ 96-well plates, and each plate was treated as a replicate. For sorted subsets, each replicate PCR was loaded with 200 to 250 ng genomic DNA, equivalent to some 31,000 T cell genomes. The purified libraries were quantified using a Qubit 3.0 fluorometer, sized with a Bioanalyzer 2100, and then quantified again using the KAPA Library Quantification kit. Each immunoSEQ 96-well plate was sequenced on its own single-read 150-cycle Illumina NextSeq 550 flow cell. Turning to the authors' computational methods: Because only junctional sequences without quality scores were contained in the immunoSEQ output, filtering matching that applied to full-length reads could not be performed. To assign V/J genes and CDR3, sequences were annotated against IMGT germline references using PyIR, a Python wrapper for IgBLAST v1.9. Any read was removed if the V/J assignment was weak (E-value above 1e-6), the CDR3 was missing, or the read contained stop codons, out-of-frame junctions, or ambiguous translated residues. V3J clonotypes were defined by identical inferred V gene, J gene, and CDR3 amino acid sequence. The percentage overlap between two repertoires was calculated by dividing the number of shared unique clonotypes by the size of the smaller repertoire. Three approaches were used to assess repertoire richness: RTK rarefaction, the Chao1 estimator, and Recon v2.1 estimates of unobserved clonotypes. OLGA was used to compute generation probabilities for all TCRbeta clonotypes that the gDNA method yielded from a handful of donors. Held by TCRdb, this immuneACCESS table contains in-frame sequences only and omits some clones. Under half of the omission traces to an unresolved V gene where checked; the cause of the rest is unknown. That table is the source of V, J and clone size, and D and trimming were worked out from the DNA. The sample table lists about 1.1 million clones, about 80% of them with a count of one. The top ten hold 0.89% of the sample.

The germline V gene (reference sequence) yields LNHNV for CDR1 and YYDKDF for CDR2. The CDR3 goes from the cysteine to the phenylalanine over 15 residues. Here the CDR3 DNA is all that survives: 45 bases in frame from base 1. Trimming takes 5 bases off V and 12 bases off J; junction bases not matched to a gene: 16. The sequencing input was memory CD4+ T cells from PBMCs. What this sample's cell subset or site label stands for: CD45RA-negative fraction. This chain joins TRBV15 to TRBJ2-4, with 7 middle bases fitting TRBD1. This sequence originates from a man aged 18 to 29 in good health. Some clones in this sample may be carry-over from other donors' samples. For the CDR3, the sequence is CATSSDRSPVEDQYF. The nucleotide sequence is TGTGCCACCAGCTCGGACAGGTCCCCAGTTGAAGATCAGTACTTC.